The sequence of this T cell receptor beta chain was determined in a study of T cells in Graves' hyperthyroidism and ophthalmopathy. What was amplified from RNA transcripts were TCR beta CDR3 regions. The HTBI set primed first-round TCR CDR3 RT-PCR. Each CDR3 protein is one row after TCRdb ran MiXCR on the multiplex PCR reads. The sample includes under 350,000 distinct CDR3 sequences, 25% to 30% of them seen just once. There are 18 residues in the CDR3. The junction had 8 bases not matched to a gene; V was cut back by 2 bases and J by 4 bases. The chain joins TRBV12-3 or TRBV12-4 to TRBJ2-5; 15 bases are a match to TRBD2. The clonotype originates from a man aged 40-49 years with Graves' hyperthyroidism that later progressed to Graves' ophthalmopathy. Specimen: blood. The CDR3 region has the DNA TGTGCCAGCAGTTTAAAACCCGGACTAGCGGGAGGGGGAGAGACCCAGTACTTC. It encodes CASSLKPGLAGGGETQYF.